This record concerns one T cell receptor (beta chain) sequence. The record originates from a study of blood T cell repertoires in COVID-19. Study context: The United States, Italy and Spain supplied acute and convalescent COVID-19 samples. PBMCs, B-cell-depleted T cells, or T cells were the source of the cDNA or gDNA that made up the material.

Germline CDR1 is DFQATT and CDR2 is SNEGSKA (reference sequence). The CDR3 covers 15 residues. V gave up 3 bases and J gave up 2 bases, with 16 bases separating them. Per the study methods: Reference gene primer amplification yielded estimated nucleated cell counts. Libraries were prepared by immunoSEQ multiplex PCR; TCRdb keeps only in-frame clonotypes and omits some of them. D and trimming were read from the DNA, whereas the V and J calls and clone size are those reported in that table. The sample records approximately 150,000 clones, more than 75% being singletons. The specimen sequenced was peripheral blood. This receptor was taken from a human donor in a cohort sampled during active COVID-19. V and J are TRBV20-1 and TRBJ1-1, with D perhaps matching TRBD1 (6 bases). This CDR3 reads CSASTGKGLNTEAFF. DNA of the CDR3: TGCAGTGCTAGTACAGGGAAGGGTCTTAACACTGAAGCTTTCTTT.